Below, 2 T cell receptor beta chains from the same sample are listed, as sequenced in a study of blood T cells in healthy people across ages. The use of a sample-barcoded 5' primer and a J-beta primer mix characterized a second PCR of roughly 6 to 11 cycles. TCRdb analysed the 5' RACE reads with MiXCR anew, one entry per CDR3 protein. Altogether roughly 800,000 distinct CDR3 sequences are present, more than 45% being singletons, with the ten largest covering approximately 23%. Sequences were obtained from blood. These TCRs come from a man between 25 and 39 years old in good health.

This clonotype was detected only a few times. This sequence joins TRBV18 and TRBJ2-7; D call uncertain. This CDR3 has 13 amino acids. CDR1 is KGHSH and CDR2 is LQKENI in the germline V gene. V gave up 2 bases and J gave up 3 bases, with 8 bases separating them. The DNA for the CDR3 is TGTGCCAGCTCACCAAGTTTTGACTACGAGCAGTACTTC. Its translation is CASSPSFDYEQYF.

Here the CDR3 reads CAWRGTYEQYF. CDR3 nucleotide sequence: TGTGCCTGGAGGGGTACCTACGAGCAGTACTTC. The V gene is TRBV30, the J gene TRBJ2-4; D remains unclear. Matching the DNA end better, TRBJ2-7 makes the J call doubtful. CDR1 is GTSNPN and CDR2 is SVGIG in the germline V gene (reference sequence). This CDR3 is 11 amino acids long.